This passage covers 14 T cell receptor beta chains from one sample sequenced in a study of cytomegalovirus exposure and HLA in healthy donors. The PCR used 60 Vbeta and 13 Jbeta primers. Method: immunoSEQ multiplex PCR; TCRdb's copy keeps in-frame clones and lacks some. The repertoire holds about 150,000 clones, with more than 75% as singletons. The source material was PBMCs. Receptors originate from a man aged 30 to 45 in good health and CMV-seropositive.

The chain is built from TRBV6-1 and TRBJ2-1; D not certain. The ends were cut back, 2 bases at V and 5 bases at J, with 10 bases in the middle. The CDR3 contains 14 residues. The germline V gene has CDR1 MNHNS and CDR2 SASEGT. The CDR3 here is CASSELNSDNEQFF. CDR3 DNA: TGTGCCAGCAGTGAATTAAACAGTGACAATGAGCAGTTCTTC.

The chain recombines TRBV5-8 with TRBJ2-1, with TRBD1 matching over 7 bases. The CDR3 totals 15 residues. Looked up from germline, CDR1 is SGHTS and CDR2 is YDEGEE. The ends lost 5 bases at V and 2 bases at J; junction bases unmatched: 7. The chain's CDR3 is CASRRGTAPYNEQFF. In nucleotides, the CDR3 is TGTGCCAGCAGGCGAGGGACAGCCCCCTACAATGAGCAGTTCTTC.

This chain uses TRBV7-3 with TRBJ2-1; 10 bases are a match to TRBD2. V dropped 0 bases and J dropped 3; count of bases not matched to a gene: 14. The CDR3 contains 20 residues. Germline V gives CDR1 SGHTA, CDR2 FQGTGA. CDR3 in amino acids: CASSLTFFRRIAGGYNEQFF. The CDR3 DNA reads TGTGCCAGCAGCTTAACGTTTTTTAGGAGGATAGCGGGAGGCTACAATGAGCAGTTCTTC.

The genes are TRBV28 and TRBJ1-5; D is unresolved. Germline CDR1 and CDR2: MDHEN and SYDVKM. The CDR3 length is 13 residues. The V end lost 7 bases, the J end lost 3 bases, and 10 bases lay between the germline ends. The CDR3, as DNA: TGTGCCAGCACCTTGTGGCTCAATCAGCCCCAGCATTTT. Encoded protein: CASTLWLNQPQHF.

V and J are TRBV5-1 and TRBJ2-2, with 11 bases matching TRBD2. Germline loops: CDR1 SGHRS, CDR2 YFSETQ. V was clipped by 3 bases and J by 2 bases; unmatched bases: 6. The CDR3 runs 17 residues. CDR3 protein: CASSSLAGVLNTGELFF. The CDR3, as DNA: TGCGCCAGCAGCTCACTAGCGGGAGTACTTAACACCGGGGAGCTGTTTTTT.

In this sample, this clone turned up once. The V gene is TRBV19, the J gene TRBJ1-5; D is possibly TRBD1 (6 bases). Germline V CDR1 and CDR2: LNHDA, SQIVND (reference sequence). The CDR3 is 15 amino acids. The V end lost 2 bases, the J end lost 1 base, and 9 bases lay between the germline ends. CDR3 nucleotide sequence: TGTGCCAGTAGTATAAGGGGGAGAAGCAATCAGCCCCAGCATTTT. As protein: CASSIRGRSNQPQHF.

The chain has TRBV7-2 and TRBJ1-2, with D tentatively TRBD1 (5 bases). The CDR3 is 15 amino acids. Germline V CDR1 and CDR2: SGHTA, FQGNSA. With 4 bases removed from V and 4 bases from J, the gap between germline ends came to 16 bases. The DNA for the CDR3 is TGTGCCAGCAGCTCGACAGCTTGGACCGGCTATGGCTACACCTTC. This encodes CASSSTAWTGYGYTF.

The chain is built from TRBV25-1 and TRBJ2-7; a possible D gene is TRBD1 (5 bases). Per the germline V gene, CDR1 is MGHDK and CDR2 is SYGVNS. The CDR3 has 13 residues. V lost 4 bases and J 2 bases, leaving 9 bases between the germline ends. Written as DNA, the CDR3 is TGTGCCAGCAGTGGGGGCAGCACCTACGAGCAGTACTTC. This encodes CASSGGSTYEQYF.

This sequence joins TRBV27 and TRBJ2-2; 13 nucleotides align to TRBD2. CDR3 size: 17 residues. Germline values: CDR1 MNHEY, CDR2 SMNVEV (reference sequence). After removal of 4 bases from V and 3 bases from J, the junction contained 5 bases not matched to a gene. CDR3 loop: CASSWTSGRGYTGELFF. CDR3 DNA: TGTGCCAGCAGTTGGACTAGCGGGAGAGGGTACACCGGGGAGCTGTTTTTT.

The V and J genes are TRBV6-5 and TRBJ2-2; D gene unclear. The CDR3 has 14 residues. The V end lost 5 bases, the J end lost 6 bases, and 13 bases lay between the germline ends. The germline gives CDR1 MNHEY, CDR2 SVGAGI. The CDR3 DNA reads as TGTGCCAGCAGTCCCTTTCGAGAGGCCGGGGAGCTGTTTTTT. Its protein product is CASSPFREAGELFF.

The rearrangement joins TRBV6-5 to TRBJ1-1; TRBD1 matches at 7 bases. Germline V CDR1 and CDR2: MNHEY, SVGAGI. The CDR3 runs 13 residues. V shed 4 bases and J 5 bases; nucleotides not matched to a gene: 4. The CDR3 DNA reads TGTGCCAGCAGTTTGAACAGGGGAACTGAAGCTTTCTTT. It specifies CASSLNRGTEAFF.

The V call is TRBV7-2, the J call TRBJ2-3; D remains unclear. Trimming stripped 1 base from V and 2 bases from J, with 4 bases between. Germline CDR1 reads SGHTA; CDR2 reads FQGNSA. This CDR3 contains 13 residues. CDR3 nucleotides: TGTGCCAGCAGCTTAGGCTACACAGATACGCAGTATTTT. This sequence encodes CASSLGYTDTQYF.

This chain joins TRBV10-3 and TRBJ2-5; TRBD2 might be the D (6 bases). V was pared by 0 bases and J by 0 bases, with 11 bases between. The CDR3 contains 16 residues. Per germline, CDR1 ENHRY and CDR2 SYGVKD. The chain's CDR3 is CAISESYGGNQETQYF. The CDR3 DNA reads TGTGCCATCAGTGAGTCATATGGGGGGAACCAAGAGACCCAGTACTTC.

This sequence joins TRBV7-2 and TRBJ2-5; 8 positions agree with TRBD2. V gave up 2 bases and J gave up 12 bases; unmatched junction bases: 5. Germline assignment: CDR1 SGHTA and CDR2 FQGNSA. The CDR3 is 12 residues long. CDR3: CASSLSSGRKYF. The CDR3 DNA is TGTGCCAGCAGCTTATCTAGCGGGCGGAAGTACTTC.